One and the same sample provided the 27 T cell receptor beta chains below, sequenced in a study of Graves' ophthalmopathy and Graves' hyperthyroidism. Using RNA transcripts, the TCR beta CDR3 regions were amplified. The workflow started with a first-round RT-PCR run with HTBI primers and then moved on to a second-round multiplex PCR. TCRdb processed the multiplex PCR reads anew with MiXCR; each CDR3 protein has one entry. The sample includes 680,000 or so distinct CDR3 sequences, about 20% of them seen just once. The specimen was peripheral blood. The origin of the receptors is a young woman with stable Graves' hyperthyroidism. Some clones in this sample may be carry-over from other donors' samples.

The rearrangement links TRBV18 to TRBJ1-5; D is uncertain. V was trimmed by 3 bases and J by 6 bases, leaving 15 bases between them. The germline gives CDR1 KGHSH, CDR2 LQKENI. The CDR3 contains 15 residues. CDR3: CASSPVGEGTQPQHF. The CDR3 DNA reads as TGTGCCAGCTCACCGGTAGGTGAGGGTACTCAGCCCCAGCATTTT.

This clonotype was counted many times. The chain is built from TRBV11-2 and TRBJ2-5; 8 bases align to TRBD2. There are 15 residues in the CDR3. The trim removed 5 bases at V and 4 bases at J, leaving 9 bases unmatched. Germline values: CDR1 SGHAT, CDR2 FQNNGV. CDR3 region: CASSRASGGGETQYF. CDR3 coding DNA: TGTGCCAGCAGCCGAGCGAGCGGGGGAGGAGAGACCCAGTACTTC.

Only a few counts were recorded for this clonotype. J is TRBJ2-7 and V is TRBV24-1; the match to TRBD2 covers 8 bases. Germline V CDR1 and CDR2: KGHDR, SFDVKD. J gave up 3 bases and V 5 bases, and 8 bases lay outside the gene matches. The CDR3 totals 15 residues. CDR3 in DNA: TGTGCCACCAGTGTTACCCTAGCGGGCGACTACGAGCAGTACTTC. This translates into CATSVTLAGDYEQYF.

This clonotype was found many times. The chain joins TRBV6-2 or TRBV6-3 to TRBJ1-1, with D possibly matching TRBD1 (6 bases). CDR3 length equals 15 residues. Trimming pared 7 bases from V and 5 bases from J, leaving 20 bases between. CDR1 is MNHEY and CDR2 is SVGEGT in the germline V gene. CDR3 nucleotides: TGTGCCAGCACTCATACCCACAGGGTGAGGACTGAAGCTTTCTTT. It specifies CASTHTHRVRTEAFF.

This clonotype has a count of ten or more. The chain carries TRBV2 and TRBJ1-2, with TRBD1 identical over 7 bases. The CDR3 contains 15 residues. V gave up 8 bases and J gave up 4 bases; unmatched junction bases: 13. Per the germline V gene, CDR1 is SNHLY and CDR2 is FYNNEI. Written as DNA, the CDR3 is TGTGCCAGCCCCGGTCAGGGGGGGTCTGGCTATGGCTACACCTTC. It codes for CASPGQGGSGYGYTF. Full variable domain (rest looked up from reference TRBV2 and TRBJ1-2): EPEVTQTPSHQVTQMGQEVILRCVPISNHLYFYWYRQILGQKVEFLVSFYNNEISEKSEIFDDQFSVERPDGSNFTLKIRSTKLEDSAMYFCASPGQGGSGYGYTFGSGTRLTVV.

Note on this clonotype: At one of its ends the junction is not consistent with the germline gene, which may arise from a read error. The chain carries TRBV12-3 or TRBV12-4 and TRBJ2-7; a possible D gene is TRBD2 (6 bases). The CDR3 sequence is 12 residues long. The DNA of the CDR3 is TGTGCCAGCAGTCTAGCGTTCCACGAGCAGTACTTC. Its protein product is CASSLAFHEQYF.

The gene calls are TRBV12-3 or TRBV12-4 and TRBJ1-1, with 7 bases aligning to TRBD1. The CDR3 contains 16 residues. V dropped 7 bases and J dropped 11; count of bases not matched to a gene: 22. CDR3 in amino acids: CASTRGEGAGVSGAFF. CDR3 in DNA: TGTGCCAGCACCAGGGGAGAGGGGGCTGGTGTATCGGGGGCTTTCTTT.

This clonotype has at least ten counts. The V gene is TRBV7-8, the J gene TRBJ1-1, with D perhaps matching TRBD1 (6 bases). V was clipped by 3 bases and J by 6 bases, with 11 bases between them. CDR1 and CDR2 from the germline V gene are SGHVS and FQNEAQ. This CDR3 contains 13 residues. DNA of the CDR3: TGTGCCAGCAGCTTTAGCGCAGGGGCTGAAGCTTTCTTT. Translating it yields CASSFSAGAEAFF.

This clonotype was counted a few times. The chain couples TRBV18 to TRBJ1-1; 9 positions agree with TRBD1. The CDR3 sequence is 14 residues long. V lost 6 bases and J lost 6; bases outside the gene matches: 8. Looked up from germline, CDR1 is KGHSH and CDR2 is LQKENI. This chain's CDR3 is CASSYGQGSPEAFF. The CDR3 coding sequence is TGTGCCAGCTCGTACGGACAGGGGTCCCCTGAAGCTTTCTTT. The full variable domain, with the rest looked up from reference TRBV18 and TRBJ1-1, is NAGVMQNPRHLVRRRGQEARLRCSPMKGHSHVYWYRQLPEEGLKFMVYLQKENIIDESGMPKERFSAEFPKEGPSILRIQQVVRGDSAAYFCASSYGQGSPEAFFGQGTRLTVV.

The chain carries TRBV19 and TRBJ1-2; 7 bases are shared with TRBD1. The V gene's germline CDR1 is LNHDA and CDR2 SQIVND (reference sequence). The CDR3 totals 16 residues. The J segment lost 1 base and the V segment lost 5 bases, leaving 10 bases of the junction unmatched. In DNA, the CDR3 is TGTGCCAGTAGTCCGACAGGGACTTCAAATAACTATGGCTACACCTTC. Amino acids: CASSPTGTSNNYGYTF.

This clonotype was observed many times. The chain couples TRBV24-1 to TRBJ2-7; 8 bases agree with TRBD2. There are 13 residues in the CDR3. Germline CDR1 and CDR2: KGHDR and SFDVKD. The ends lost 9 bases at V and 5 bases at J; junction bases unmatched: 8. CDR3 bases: TGTGCCACCGGCGGGACTAGGGATAACGAGCAGTACTTC. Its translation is CATGGTRDNEQYF.

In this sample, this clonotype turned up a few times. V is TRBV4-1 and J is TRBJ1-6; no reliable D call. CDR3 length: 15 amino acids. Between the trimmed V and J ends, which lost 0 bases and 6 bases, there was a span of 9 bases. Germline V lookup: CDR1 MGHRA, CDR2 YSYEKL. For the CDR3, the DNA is TGCGCCAGCAGCCAAGAAAGGGTAGTTAATTCACCCCTCCACTTT. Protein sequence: CASSQERVVNSPLHF.

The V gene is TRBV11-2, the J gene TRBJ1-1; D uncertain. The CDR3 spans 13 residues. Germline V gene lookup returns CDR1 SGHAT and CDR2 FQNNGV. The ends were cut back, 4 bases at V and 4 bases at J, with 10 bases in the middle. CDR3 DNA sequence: TGTGCCAGCAGCTCCATGGGGAGCACTGAAGCTTTCTTT. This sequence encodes CASSSMGSTEAFF. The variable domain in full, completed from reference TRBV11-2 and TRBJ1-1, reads EAGVAQSPRYKIIEKRQSVAFWCNPISGHATLYWYQQILGQGPKLLIQFQNNGVVDDSQLPKDRFSAERLKGVDSTLKIQPAKLEDSAVYLCASSSMGSTEAFFGQGTRLTVV.

CDR3 DNA sequence: TGTGCCAGTAGTGTAAGTTCTAGCGGGGAGCAGTACTTC. The encoded protein is CASSVSSSGEQYF. The chain recombines TRBV19 with TRBJ2-7, with 8 bases matching TRBD2. The germline gives CDR1 LNHDA, CDR2 SQIVND (reference sequence). The CDR3 is 13 residues long. Unmatched junction bases numbered 7, after V lost 5 bases and J lost 7 bases.

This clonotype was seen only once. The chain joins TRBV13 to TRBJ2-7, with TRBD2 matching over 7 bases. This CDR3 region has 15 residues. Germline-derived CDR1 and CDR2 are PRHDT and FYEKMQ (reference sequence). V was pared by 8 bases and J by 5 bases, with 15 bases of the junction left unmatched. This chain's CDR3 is CASCLAETGRHEQYF. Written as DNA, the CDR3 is TGTGCCAGCTGTCTAGCGGAAACCGGGAGGCACGAGCAGTACTTC.

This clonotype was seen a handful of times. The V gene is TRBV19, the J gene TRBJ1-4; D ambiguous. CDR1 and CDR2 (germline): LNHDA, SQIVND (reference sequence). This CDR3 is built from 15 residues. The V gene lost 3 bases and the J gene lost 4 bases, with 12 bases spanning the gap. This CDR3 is CASSIRGRFNEKLFF. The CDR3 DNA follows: TGTGCCAGTAGTATCAGAGGGCGGTTTAATGAAAAACTGTTTTTT.

DNA of the CDR3: TGTGCCAGTAGTGACGTGACGGGACGGGACACCGGGGAGCTGTTTTTT. Protein sequence: CASSDVTGRDTGELFF. The rearrangement joins TRBV19 to TRBJ2-2; D could derive from TRBD1 or TRBD2 (5 bases each). The germline V gene encodes CDR1 LNHDA and CDR2 SQIVND (reference sequence). Trimming pared 5 bases from V and 3 bases from J, leaving 16 bases between. The CDR3 length is 16 residues.

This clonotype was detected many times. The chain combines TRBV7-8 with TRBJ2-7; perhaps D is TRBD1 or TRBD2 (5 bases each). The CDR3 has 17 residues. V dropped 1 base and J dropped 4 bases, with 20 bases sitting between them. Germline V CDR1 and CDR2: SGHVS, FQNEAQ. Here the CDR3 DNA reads TGTGCCAGCAGCTTAGAGGTCGGGGCACTGGGGCTTTACGAGCAGTACTTC. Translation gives CASSLEVGALGLYEQYF. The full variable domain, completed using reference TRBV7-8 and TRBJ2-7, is GAGVSQSPRYKVAKRGQDVALRCDPISGHVSLFWYQQALGQGPEFLTYFQNEAQLDKSGLPSDRFFAERPEGSVSTLKIQRTQQEDSAVYLCASSLEVGALGLYEQYFGPGTRLTVT.

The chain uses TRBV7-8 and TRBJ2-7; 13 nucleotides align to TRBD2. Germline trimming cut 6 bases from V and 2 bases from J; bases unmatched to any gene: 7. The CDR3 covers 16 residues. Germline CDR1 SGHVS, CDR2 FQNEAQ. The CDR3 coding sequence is TGTGCCAGCAGTACCCCACTAGCGGGGGGGACCTACGAGCAGTACTTC. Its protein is CASSTPLAGGTYEQYF.

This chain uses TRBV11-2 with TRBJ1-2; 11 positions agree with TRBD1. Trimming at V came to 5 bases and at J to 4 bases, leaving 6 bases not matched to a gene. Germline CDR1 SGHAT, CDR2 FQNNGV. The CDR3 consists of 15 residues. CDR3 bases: TGTGCCAGCAGCCCCGGTGGGACAGGGGGCTATGGCTACACCTTC. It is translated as CASSPGGTGGYGYTF. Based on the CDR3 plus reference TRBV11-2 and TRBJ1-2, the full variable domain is EAGVAQSPRYKIIEKRQSVAFWCNPISGHATLYWYQQILGQGPKLLIQFQNNGVVDDSQLPKDRFSAERLKGVDSTLKIQPAKLEDSAVYLCASSPGGTGGYGYTFGSGTRLTVV.

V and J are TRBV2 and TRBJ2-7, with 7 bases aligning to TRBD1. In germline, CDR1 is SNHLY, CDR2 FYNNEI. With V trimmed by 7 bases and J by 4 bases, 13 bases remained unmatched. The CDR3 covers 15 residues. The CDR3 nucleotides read TGTGCCAGCAAAGGGTTGGGGACAGCTGAATACGAGCAGTACTTC. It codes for CASKGLGTAEYEQYF.

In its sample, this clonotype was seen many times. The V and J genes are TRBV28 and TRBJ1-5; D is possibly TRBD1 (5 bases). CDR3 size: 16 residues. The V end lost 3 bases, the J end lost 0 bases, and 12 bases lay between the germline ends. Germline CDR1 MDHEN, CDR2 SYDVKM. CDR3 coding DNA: TGTGCCAGCAGTTTTCCGCCAGGGACTAGCAATCAGCCCCAGCATTTT. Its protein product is CASSFPPGTSNQPQHF.

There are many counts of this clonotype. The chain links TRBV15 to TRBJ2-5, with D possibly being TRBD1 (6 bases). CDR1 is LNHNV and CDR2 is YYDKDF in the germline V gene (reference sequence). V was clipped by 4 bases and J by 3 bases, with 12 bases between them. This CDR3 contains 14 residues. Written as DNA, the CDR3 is TGTGCCACCAGCAAGGGACACCTGGAAGAGACCCAGTACTTC. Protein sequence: CATSKGHLEETQYF. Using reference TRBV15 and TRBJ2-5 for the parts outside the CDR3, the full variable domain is DAMVIQNPRYQVTQFGKPVTLSCSQTLNHNVMYWYQQKSSQAPKLLFHYYDKDFNNEADTPDNFQSRRPNTSFCFLDIRSPGLGDTAMYLCATSKGHLEETQYFGPGTRLLVL.

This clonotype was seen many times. CDR3 in amino acids: CASRSPSFKTGGDGYTF. In nucleotides, the CDR3 is TGTGCCAGCAGATCTCCGTCCTTCAAGACAGGGGGGGATGGCTACACCTTC. V is TRBV6-4 and J is TRBJ1-2; TRBD1 agrees at 9 bases. The CDR3 extends over 17 amino acids. After removal of 6 bases from V and 6 bases from J, the junction contained 17 bases not matched to a gene. The germline CDR1 and CDR2 sequences are MRHNA and SNTAGT.

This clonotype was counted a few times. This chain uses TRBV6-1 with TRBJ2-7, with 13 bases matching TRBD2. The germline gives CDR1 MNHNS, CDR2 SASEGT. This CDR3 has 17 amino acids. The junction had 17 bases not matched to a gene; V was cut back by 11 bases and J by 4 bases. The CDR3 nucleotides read TGTGCCGGCCTATGGGGGACTAGCGGGAAGGGGGGTTACGAGCAGTACTTC. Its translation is CAGLWGTSGKGGYEQYF.

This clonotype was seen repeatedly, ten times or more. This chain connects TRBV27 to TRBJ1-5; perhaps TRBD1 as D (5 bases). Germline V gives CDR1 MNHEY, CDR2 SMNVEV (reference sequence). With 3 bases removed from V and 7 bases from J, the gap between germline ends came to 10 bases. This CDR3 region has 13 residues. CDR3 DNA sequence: TGTGCCAGCAGTTTGCAGGGCATACAGCCCCAGCATTTT. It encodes CASSLQGIQPQHF.

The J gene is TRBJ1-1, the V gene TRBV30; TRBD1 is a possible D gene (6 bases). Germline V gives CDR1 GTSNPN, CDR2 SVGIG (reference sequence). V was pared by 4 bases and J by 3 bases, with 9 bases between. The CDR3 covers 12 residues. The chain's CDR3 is CAWIKGDTEAFF. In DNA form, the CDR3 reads TGTGCCTGGATCAAGGGGGACACTGAAGCTTTCTTT.